These 23 T cell receptor beta chains were all obtained from the same sample, sequenced in a study of shared clonotypes between healthy human individuals. CD45RO-negative, CCR7-positively selected cells formed the naive CD8 fraction, excluding terminally differentiated effector memory CD45RA+ cells. Using immunoSEQ multiplex PCR, the repertoire was profiled, and TCRdb retains in-frame clones only, with some absent. The table lists 660,000 or so clones, 95% to 97% of them singletons. Sequenced input: naive CD8+ T cells sorted from blood. The receptors shown here come from a woman aged 25 to 45 in good health.

The genes are TRBV15 and TRBJ2-1; 7 nucleotides match TRBD1. Germline loops: CDR1 LNHNV, CDR2 YYDKDF (reference sequence). The CDR3 is made up of 18 amino acids. V trimming: 0 bases; J trimming: 8 bases; junction bases outside the gene matches: 16. The CDR3 nucleotides read TGTGCCACCAGCAGAGAGGGTCGCGTGGGACAGATTCTTGATGAGCAGTTCTTC. Encoded protein: CATSREGRVGQILDEQFF.

This sequence joins TRBV5-6 and TRBJ2-7, with D tentatively TRBD1 (5 bases). Germline V gives CDR1 SGHDT, CDR2 YYEEEE. CDR3 length: 13 amino acids. V lost 5 bases, J lost 2 bases, and 11 bases lay in between. The CDR3, as DNA: TGTGCCAGCAGTTTCCAGACAGCCTACGAGCAGTACTTC. Its translation is CASSFQTAYEQYF.

The chain links TRBV7-9 to TRBJ1-1; D not certain. The CDR3 is 13 amino acids. Germline V gene lookup returns CDR1 SEHNR and CDR2 FQNEAQ (reference sequence). V was clipped by 1 base and J by 10 bases, with 13 bases between them. The CDR3 is CASSLGESLGAFF. As DNA, the CDR3 is TGTGCCAGCAGCTTAGGAGAGAGTTTAGGAGCTTTCTTT.

The chain joins TRBV10-3 to TRBJ1-4; D possibly corresponds to TRBD1 (6 bases). CDR1 and CDR2 from the germline V gene are ENHRY and SYGVKD. V gave up 0 bases and J gave up 2 bases, with 7 bases separating them. The CDR3 consists of 15 residues. CDR3 DNA sequence: TGTGCCATCAGTGAGTCGGACAGTACTAATGAAAAACTGTTTTTT. Protein sequence: CAISESDSTNEKLFF.

J is TRBJ2-7 and V is TRBV18; a possible D gene is TRBD2 (7 bases). Germline V gene data show CDR1 as KGHSH and CDR2 as LQKENI. With 0 bases removed from V and 1 base from J, the gap between germline ends came to 16 bases. CDR3 length: 17 amino acids. The DNA for the CDR3 is TGTGCCAGCTCACCACCGGTAGTAAGGGGGGGGTCCTACGAGCAGTACTTC. It translates to CASSPPVVRGGSYEQYF.

V gene TRBV28 combines with J gene TRBJ1-2; TRBD1 might be the D (5 bases). The CDR3 has 15 amino acids. Trimming cost V 6 bases and J 4 bases, with 18 bases left between them. CDR1 is MDHEN, CDR2 SYDVKM, per germline. This CDR3 reads CASSTGRRVSYGYTF. In DNA, the CDR3 is TGTGCCAGCAGCACGGGGCGGAGGGTTTCCTATGGCTACACCTTC.

The V call is TRBV11-3, the J call TRBJ1-3; perhaps TRBD1 as D (5 bases). This CDR3 has 16 amino acids. With 3 bases removed from V and 3 bases from J, the gap between germline ends came to 15 bases. Germline CDR1 and CDR2: SGHNT and YENEEA. The CDR3 coding sequence is TGTGCCAGCAGCTTGTCCGGGGCCCGTGGTGGAAACACCATATATTTT. Its protein is CASSLSGARGGNTIYF.

The chain combines TRBV7-2 with TRBJ2-4, with a possible D match to TRBD1 (6 bases). Trimming left V 5 bases short and J 5 bases short, with 19 bases between. CDR3 size: 16 residues. Looked up from germline, CDR1 is SGHTA and CDR2 is FQGNSA. The CDR3 is CASSPGTYGSENIQYF. The CDR3 nucleotides read TGTGCCAGCAGCCCCGGGACATACGGGTCGGAAAACATTCAGTACTTC. The entire variable domain, with the rest obtained from reference TRBV7-2 and TRBJ2-4, is as follows: GAGVSQSPSNKVTEKGKDVELRCDPISGHTALYWYRQSLGQGLEFLIYFQGNSAPDKSGLPSDRFSAERTGGSVSTLTIQRTQQEDSAVYLCASSPGTYGSENIQYFGAGTRLSVL.

The chain recombines TRBV9 with TRBJ1-1; D is possibly TRBD1 (6 bases). V was shortened by 0 bases and J by 0 bases, with 12 bases between the two germline ends. This CDR3 spans 16 amino acids. Germline V CDR1 and CDR2: SGDLS, YYNGEE. DNA for the CDR3: TGTGCCAGCAGCGTAGATACGGGGGCCATGAACACTGAAGCTTTCTTT. This sequence encodes CASSVDTGAMNTEAFF.

The chain couples TRBV10-1 to TRBJ1-1, with D uncertain. CDR3 length: 13 residues. Trimming shortened V by 2 bases and J by 3 bases, and 7 bases separated the two germline ends. From germline, CDR1 is WNHNN and CDR2 SYGVQD (reference sequence). CDR3 bases: TGCGCCAGCAGTGAGGGACCGCACACTGAAGCTTTCTTT. Protein sequence: CASSEGPHTEAFF.

This rearrangement joins TRBV5-6 to TRBJ1-1, with D tentatively TRBD1 (5 bases). V lost 2 bases, J lost 1 base, and 12 bases lay in between. Germline V gene lookup returns CDR1 SGHDT and CDR2 YYEEEE. The CDR3 extends over 15 amino acids. CDR3 residues: CASSFPREGNTEAFF. Here the CDR3 DNA reads TGTGCCAGCAGCTTTCCCAGGGAGGGGAACACTGAAGCTTTCTTT.

The chain recombines TRBV7-9 with TRBJ1-2, with TRBD1 matching 8 bases. The CDR3 loop spans 12 amino acids. J was trimmed by 13 bases and V by 4 bases; bases with no gene match: 8. The germline V gene encodes CDR1 SEHNR and CDR2 FQNEAQ (reference sequence). CDR3 region: CASSWGQAGLTF. Written as DNA, the CDR3 is TGTGCCAGCAGCTGGGGACAGGCCGGTCTCACCTTC.

This clone was found once. V is TRBV5-4 and J is TRBJ2-1, with TRBD2 identical over 8 bases. Germline V lookup: CDR1 SGHNT, CDR2 YYREEE (reference sequence). After removal of 3 bases from V and 9 bases from J, the junction contained 5 bases not matched to a gene. The CDR3 is 13 amino acids. The CDR3 sequence: CASSSGLDSEQFF. CDR3 DNA sequence: TGTGCCAGCAGCTCGGGACTAGACAGTGAGCAGTTCTTC.

The rearrangement links TRBV9 to TRBJ2-1; perhaps TRBD1 as D (6 bases). With 0 bases removed from V and 1 base from J, the gap between germline ends came to 14 bases. The CDR3 contains 17 residues. Germline V lookup: CDR1 SGDLS, CDR2 YYNGEE. The CDR3 coding sequence is TGTGCCAGCAGCGTAGGCGGCAGGGGTTTTTCCTACAATGAGCAGTTCTTC. Translation gives CASSVGGRGFSYNEQFF.

V is TRBV6-5 and J is TRBJ2-2; 9 bases align to TRBD2. Losses at the gene ends were 5 bases for V and 6 bases for J; bases not matched to a gene: 7. The CDR3 extends over 15 amino acids. The germline CDR1 and CDR2 sequences are MNHEY and SVGAGI. The CDR3 region has the DNA TGTGCCAGCAGTAGGGTAGCGGGAGTGCCCGGGGAGCTGTTTTTT. Its translation: CASSRVAGVPGELFF.

The CDR3 DNA follows: TGTGCCAGCAGCCCCCTAAAGGGTAAGGGCTATGGCTACACCTTC. Protein sequence: CASSPLKGKGYGYTF. This chain uses TRBV7-2 with TRBJ1-2; D is unresolved. Germline CDR1 reads SGHTA; CDR2 reads FQGNSA. Between the trimmed V and J ends, which lost 5 bases and 4 bases, there was a span of 17 bases. The CDR3 has 15 residues.

The rearrangement uses TRBV4-1 and TRBJ1-1; D gene ambiguous. Between the trimmed V and J ends, which lost 6 bases and 0 bases, there was a span of 14 bases. The CDR3 consists of 15 residues. Germline assignment: CDR1 MGHRA and CDR2 YSYEKL. This CDR3 is CASRHGPSLNTEAFF. CDR3 sequence (DNA): TGCGCCAGCAGGCATGGGCCTTCATTGAACACTGAAGCTTTCTTT.

V gene TRBV25-1 combines with J gene TRBJ2-1, with 11 bases aligning to TRBD2. With 7 bases clipped from V and 7 bases from J, the junction kept 6 bases outside the gene matches. Germline CDR1 reads MGHDK; CDR2 reads SYGVNS. CDR3 length equals 14 residues. The CDR3 sequence: CASNPGLAENEQFF. CDR3 sequence (DNA): TGTGCCAGCAATCCGGGACTAGCGGAAAATGAGCAGTTCTTC. The complete variable domain, with remaining parts taken from reference TRBV25-1 and TRBJ2-1, reads EADIYQTPRYLVIGTGKKITLECSQTMGHDKMYWYQQDPGMELHLIHYSYGVNSTEKGDLSSESTVSRIRTEHFPLTLESARPSHTSQYLCASNPGLAENEQFFGPGTRLTVL.

The chain is built from TRBV6-6 and TRBJ2-2, with D uncertain. Germline CDR1 MNHNY, CDR2 SVGAGI (reference sequence). This CDR3 has 13 amino acids. Trimming removed 5 bases from V and 6 bases from J, with 10 bases in between. The DNA of the CDR3 is TGTGCCAGCAGTCCCCTTGGGGCCGGGGAGCTGTTTTTT. Its translation: CASSPLGAGELFF.

V usage is TRBV28 and J usage is TRBJ2-2; tentatively, D is TRBD2 (6 bases). V lost 3 bases to trimming and J lost 4 bases, with 12 bases between them. Looked up from germline, CDR1 is MDHEN and CDR2 is SYDVKM. This CDR3 comprises 15 residues. The CDR3 reads CASSFWGLPTGELFF. In DNA form, the CDR3 reads TGTGCCAGCAGTTTTTGGGGACTGCCCACCGGGGAGCTGTTTTTT. Combining the CDR3 with reference TRBV28 and TRBJ2-2 gives the whole variable domain DVKVTQSSRYLVKRTGEKVFLECVQDMDHENMFWYRQDPGLGLRLIYFSYDVKMKEKGDIPEGYSVSREKKERFSLILESASTNQTSMYLCASSFWGLPTGELFFGEGSRLTVL.

As for this clone: The identical CDR3 is also encoded by other nucleotide sequences in the sample. The chain combines TRBV5-4 with TRBJ2-1; D may be TRBD1 (7 bases). Trimming cost V 2 bases and J 6 bases, with 9 bases left between them. The CDR3 spans 13 residues. Per germline, CDR1 SGHNT and CDR2 YYREEE (reference sequence). CDR3 DNA sequence: TGTGCCAGCAGCTTCCAGGGGGGCAATGAGCAGTTCTTC. Protein: CASSFQGGNEQFF.

This clone was seen a single time. This chain connects TRBV28 to TRBJ2-1; D unresolved. The CDR3 covers 15 residues. V was pared by 3 bases and J by 2 bases, with 11 bases between. Germline CDR1 and CDR2: MDHEN and SYDVKM. The CDR3 nucleotides read TGTGCCAGCAGTTTGTTCGGTCGGGCCTACAATGAGCAGTTCTTC. Translated: CASSLFGRAYNEQFF.

The chain joins TRBV7-9 to TRBJ2-7; TRBD1 might be the D (5 bases). The CDR3 contains 14 residues. Trimming left V 6 bases short and J 2 bases short, with 14 bases between. Germline assignment: CDR1 SEHNR and CDR2 FQNEAQ (reference sequence). The CDR3 DNA reads TGTGCCAGCAGTACTGGGCAGGGTGCCTACGAGCAGTACTTC. It translates to CASSTGQGAYEQYF.